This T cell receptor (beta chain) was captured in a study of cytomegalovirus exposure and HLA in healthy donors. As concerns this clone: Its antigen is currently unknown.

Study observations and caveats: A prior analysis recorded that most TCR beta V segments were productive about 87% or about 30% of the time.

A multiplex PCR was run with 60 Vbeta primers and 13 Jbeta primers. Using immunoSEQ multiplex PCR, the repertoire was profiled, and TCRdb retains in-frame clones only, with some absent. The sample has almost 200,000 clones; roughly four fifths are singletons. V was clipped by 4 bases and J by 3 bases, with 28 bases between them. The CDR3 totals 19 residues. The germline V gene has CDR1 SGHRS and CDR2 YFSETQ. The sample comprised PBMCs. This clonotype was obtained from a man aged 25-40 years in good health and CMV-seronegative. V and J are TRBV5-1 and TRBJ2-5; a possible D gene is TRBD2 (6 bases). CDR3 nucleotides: TGCGCCAGCAGCCTCAGGGTAGCAAGCCGAACTAGCAGTGAAGAGACCCAGTACTTC. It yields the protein CASSLRVASRTSSEETQYF.